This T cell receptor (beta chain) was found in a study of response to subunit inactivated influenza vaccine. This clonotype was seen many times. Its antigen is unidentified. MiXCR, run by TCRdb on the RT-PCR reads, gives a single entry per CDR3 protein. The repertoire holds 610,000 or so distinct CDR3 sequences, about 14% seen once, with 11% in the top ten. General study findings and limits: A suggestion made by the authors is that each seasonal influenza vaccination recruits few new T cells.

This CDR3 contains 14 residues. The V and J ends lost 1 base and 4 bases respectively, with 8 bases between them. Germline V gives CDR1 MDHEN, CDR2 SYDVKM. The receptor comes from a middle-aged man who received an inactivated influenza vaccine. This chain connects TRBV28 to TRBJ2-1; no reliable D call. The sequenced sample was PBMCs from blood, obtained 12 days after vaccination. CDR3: CASSLYGGYNEQFF. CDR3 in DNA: TGTGCCAGCAGTTTATACGGCGGTTACAATGAGCAGTTCTTC.